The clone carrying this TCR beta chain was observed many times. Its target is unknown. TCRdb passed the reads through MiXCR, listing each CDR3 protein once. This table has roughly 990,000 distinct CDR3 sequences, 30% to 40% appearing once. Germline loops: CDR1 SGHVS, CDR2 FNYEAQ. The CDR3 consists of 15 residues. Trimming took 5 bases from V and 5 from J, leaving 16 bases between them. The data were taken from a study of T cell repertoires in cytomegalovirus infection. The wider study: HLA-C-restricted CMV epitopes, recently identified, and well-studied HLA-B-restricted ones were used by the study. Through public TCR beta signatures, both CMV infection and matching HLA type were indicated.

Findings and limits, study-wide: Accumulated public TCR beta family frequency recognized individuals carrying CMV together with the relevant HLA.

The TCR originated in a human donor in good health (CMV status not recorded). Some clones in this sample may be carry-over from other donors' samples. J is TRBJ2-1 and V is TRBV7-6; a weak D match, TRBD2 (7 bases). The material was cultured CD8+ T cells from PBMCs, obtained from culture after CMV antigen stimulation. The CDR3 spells CASSRPAGADNEQFF. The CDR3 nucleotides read TGTGCCAGCAGCCGTCCGGCGGGGGCCGACAATGAGCAGTTCTTC.